This T cell receptor (beta chain) was recorded in a study of OX40 agonist ivuxolimab in advanced cancers. General observations from the study: There were, on average, more expanded clones in CD8+ T cells than in CD4+.

Comments on this clone: No antigen is known for it.

Assay: immunoSEQ multiplex PCR; the TCRdb copy retains only in-frame clones and omits some. This table holds 75,000 to 90,000 clones, more than 75% found once. The CDR3 covers 13 residues. Trimming removed 0 bases from V and 11 bases from J, with 11 bases in between. Germline CDR1 reads LGHNA; CDR2 reads YNFKEQ. This clonotype originated in an adult with an advanced solid tumor such as melanoma, head and neck, liver or kidney cancer. The chain carries TRBV4-2 and TRBJ1-5; D gene unclear. The sample was CD4+ or CD8+ T cells sorted from blood, taken in a trial of the OX40 agonist ivuxolimab. The CDR3 sequence is CASSQDLGLAQHF. The CDR3 DNA reads as TGTGCCAGCAGCCAAGATCTGGGGTTAGCCCAGCATTTT.